These 10 T cell receptor beta chains were all obtained from the same sample, sequenced in a study of persistence of HIV-infected CD4 T cells. Cells were stimulated with CMV-infected fibroblast lysates at about 9.4 ug/mL. Sorting selected CD4+ T cells upregulating both CD40 ligand and CD69. Sequencing used immunoSEQ version 4 in survey mode. Some clones are missing from TCRdb's copy, which holds only in-frame ones; the method was immunoSEQ multiplex PCR. In the table there are 10,000 to 15,000 clones, over 60% of which are singletons. For these TCRs, the target antigens are not known. Sequences were derived from CD4+ T cells sorted from PBMCs after roughly 18-hour stimulation, sampled from a patient who received antiretroviral therapy. These receptors were obtained from an adult man with HIV who was CMV-seropositive.

V gene TRBV6-1 combines with J gene TRBJ2-3; D may be TRBD2 (6 bases). Germline CDR1 reads MNHNS; CDR2 reads SASEGT. The ends were cut back, 2 bases at V and 3 bases at J, with 15 bases in the middle. The CDR3 sequence is 16 residues long. This chain's CDR3 is CASSELGLVGTDTQYF. CDR3 nucleotide sequence: TGTGCCAGCAGTGAACTGGGACTCGTAGGGACAGATACGCAGTATTTT.

The rearrangement uses TRBV5-1 and TRBJ2-7; 10 bases fit TRBD2. J lost 7 bases, V lost 0 bases, and 4 bases had no gene match. Germline-derived CDR1 and CDR2 are SGHRS and YFSETQ. The CDR3 sequence is 14 residues long. CDR3 bases: TGCGCCAGCAGCTTGGATACTAGCGGGGATGAGCAGTACTTC. This translates into CASSLDTSGDEQYF.

J is TRBJ2-2 and V is TRBV2; D unclear. Germline-derived CDR1 and CDR2 are SNHLY and FYNNEI. V was clipped by 7 bases and J by 1 base, with 7 bases between them. CDR3 length: 13 amino acids. The CDR3 nucleotides are TGTGCCAGCAAAAGACAGAACACCGGGGAGCTGTTTTTT. Translated: CASKRQNTGELFF.

The genes are TRBV12-3 or TRBV12-4 and TRBJ1-5; no definite D call. V lost 2 bases to trimming and J lost 5 bases, with 7 bases between them. The CDR3 extends over 13 amino acids. CDR3 in amino acids: CASSLTTDQPQHF. CDR3 bases: TGTGCCAGCAGTTTAACGACGGATCAGCCCCAGCATTTT.

This chain links TRBV25-1 with TRBJ1-2; 10 bases line up with TRBD1. The CDR3 runs 15 residues. The ends lost 4 bases at V and 4 bases at J; junction bases unmatched: 6. Germline V gives CDR1 MGHDK, CDR2 SYGVNS. CDR3 bases: TGTGCCAGCAGTGGGGACAGGGGAGGTCGCTATGGCTACACCTTC. Protein: CASSGDRGGRYGYTF.

This clone is deemed large. The rearrangement joins TRBV28 to TRBJ2-7, with 8 bases aligning to TRBD2. This CDR3 is 15 amino acids long. The V gene end was trimmed by 1 base and the J gene end by 3 bases; junction bases not matched to a gene: 5. The germline V gene encodes CDR1 MDHEN and CDR2 SYDVKM. The CDR3 DNA sequence: TGTGCCAGCAGTTTATACGGGGGGGCGCGCTACGAGCAGTACTTC. It encodes CASSLYGGARYEQYF.

The V call is TRBV5-4, the J call TRBJ1-5; tentatively, D is TRBD1 (5 bases). Trimming took off 2 bases at V and 1 base at J, with 13 bases between the two ends. Germline assignment: CDR1 SGHNT and CDR2 YYREEE (reference sequence). The CDR3 runs to 16 residues. This CDR3 reads CASSFGGGMSNQPQHF. CDR3 DNA sequence: TGTGCCAGCAGCTTTGGGGGGGGAATGAGCAATCAGCCCCAGCATTTT.

The chain has TRBV12-5 and TRBJ2-2; a weak D match, TRBD2 (6 bases). The CDR3 contains 15 residues. Germline assignment: CDR1 LGHNT and CDR2 FRNRAP. V was cut by 6 bases and J by 0 bases, with 11 bases left in between. The CDR3 loop is CASGSGTPNTGELFF. CDR3 DNA sequence: TGTGCTAGTGGGTCCGGGACTCCGAACACCGGGGAGCTGTTTTTT.

This chain joins TRBV2 and TRBJ1-5; maybe TRBD1 (6 bases). Germline V lookup: CDR1 SNHLY, CDR2 FYNNEI. V was trimmed by 8 bases and J by 4 bases, leaving 18 bases between them. The CDR3 consists of 15 residues. The CDR3 sequence is CASSQGGQGNQPQHF. CDR3 DNA sequence: TGTGCCAGCTCTCAAGGGGGTCAGGGAAATCAGCCCCAGCATTTT.

The V call is TRBV7-2, the J call TRBJ2-7; a possible D gene is TRBD1 (6 bases). Germline CDR1 is SGHTA and CDR2 is FQGNSA. V was pared by 5 bases and J by 7 bases, with 18 bases between. The CDR3 length is 14 residues. The CDR3 is CASSLDSFAKEQYF. In nucleotides, the CDR3 is TGTGCCAGCAGCCTGGACAGTTTCGCTAAGGAGCAGTACTTC.